This passage covers 2 T cell receptor beta chains from one sample sequenced in a study of T cells in Graves' hyperthyroidism and ophthalmopathy. Authors of the study amplified TCR beta CDR3 regions from RNA transcripts. The HTBI primer set was used in a first-round RT-PCR of the TCR CDR3. MiXCR was run by TCRdb on the multiplex PCR reads, yielding one entry per CDR3 protein. The data show about 640,000 distinct CDR3 sequences, under 25% seen once. The specimen was blood. The receptors were sampled from a man in his thirties or forties with Graves' ophthalmopathy.

The gene calls are TRBV7-2 and TRBJ2-7; D might be TRBD1 (5 bases). The CDR3 spans 14 residues. Trimming took 1 base from V and 2 from J, leaving 9 bases between them. Germline loops: CDR1 SGHTA, CDR2 FQGNSA. The CDR3 DNA reads as TGTGCCAGCAGCTTAGATTGGGGCCCCTACGAGCAGTACTTC. Encoded protein: CASSLDWGPYEQYF.

This clonotype was recorded at least ten times. The J gene is TRBJ1-6, the V gene TRBV28; D may be TRBD1 (5 bases). The V end lost 5 bases, the J end lost 7 bases, and 15 bases lay between the germline ends. The CDR3 sequence is 15 residues long. CDR1 is MDHEN and CDR2 is SYDVKM in the germline V gene. CDR3 bases: TGTGCCAGCAGTCCCATGGGCAGGGAGAATTCACCCCTCCACTTT. Amino acid sequence: CASSPMGRENSPLHF.